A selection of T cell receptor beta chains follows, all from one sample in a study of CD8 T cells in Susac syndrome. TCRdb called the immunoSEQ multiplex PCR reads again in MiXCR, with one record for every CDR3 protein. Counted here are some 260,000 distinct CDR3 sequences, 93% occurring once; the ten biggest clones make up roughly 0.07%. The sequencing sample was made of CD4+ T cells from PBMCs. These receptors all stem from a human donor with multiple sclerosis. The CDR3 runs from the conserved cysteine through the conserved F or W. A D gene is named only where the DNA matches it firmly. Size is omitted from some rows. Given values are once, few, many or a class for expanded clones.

TGTGCCAGCAGTCCCCGCCTCCGGGGGAACAACTATGGCTACACCTTC CASSPRLRGNNYGYTF TRBJ1-2 TRBV14 . .
TGCGCCAGCAGCTTGGGGGTCCCACTGGAGTGGGATACGCAGTATTTT CASSLGVPLEWDTQYF TRBJ2-3 TRBV5-1 . .
TGCGCCAGCAGCTTGGAATTACAGGGGAGCTCTGGGGCCAACGTCCTGACTTTC CASSLELQGSSGANVLTF TRBJ2-6 TRBV5-1 . TRBD1
TGCAGTGCTAGAGATCGGGCTAGCGGGGGGGGAGATACGCAGTATTTT CSARDRASGGGDTQYF TRBJ2-3 TRBV20-1 . TRBD2
TGTGCCAGCAGGCGAACGGGACAGACGCGGAATGAAAAACTGTTTTTT CASRRTGQTRNEKLFF TRBJ1-4 TRBV6-1 . TRBD1
TGTGCCAGCAGCCAAGTCGGGACCCAGTACTTC CASSQVGTQYF TRBJ2-5 TRBV3-1 . .
TGTGCCAGCAGCCAAGAGGACAGGGCTCGCGAGCAGTACTTC CASSQEDRAREQYF TRBJ2-7 TRBV6-6 . TRBD1
TGCAGCGTTCGGACAGATCTGAACACTGAAGCTTTCTTT CSVRTDLNTEAFF TRBJ1-1 TRBV29-1 . .
TGTGCCAGCAGTGAAGGGGGGACCCAGTACTTC CASSEGGTQYF TRBJ2-5 TRBV2 once .
TGTGCCAGCAGCTCCAATCAGGATACGCAGTATTTT CASSSNQDTQYF TRBJ2-3 TRBV7-8 . .
TGTGCCAGCAGCCAAGAAAGGGTCGGTGGCTACACCTTC CASSQERVGGYTF TRBJ1-2 TRBV4-2 . .
TGCAGTGCTCCCGGACAGACCCTAGCCAAAAACATTCAGTACTTC CSAPGQTLAKNIQYF TRBJ2-4 TRBV20-1 . .
TGCGCCAGCAGCTTGGTTGGACTAGCGGGGTCAGAGACCCAGTACTTC CASSLVGLAGSETQYF TRBJ2-5 TRBV5-1 . TRBD2
TGTGCCAGCAGCCAAGGGTGGGACTTCTTCTACGAGCAGTACTTC CASSQGWDFFYEQYF TRBJ2-7 TRBV3-1 . .
TGCAGTGCCCCCCCGGGACAGGGGCGCACAGATACGCAGTATTTT CSAPPGQGRTDTQYF TRBJ2-3 TRBV20-1 . TRBD1
TGCAGTGCCAGGGTCCTAGCGGGGGTTGGGGAGACCCAGTACTTC CSARVLAGVGETQYF TRBJ2-5 TRBV20-1 . TRBD2
TGTGCCAGTAGTATTAGGGACCCCTCTCCCATCAGCAATCAGCCCCAGCATTTT CASSIRDPSPISNQPQHF TRBJ1-5 TRBV19 . .
TGCGCCAGCAGCCAAGGGTTTGCAGAAACTAGCTATGGCTACACCTTC CASSQGFAETSYGYTF TRBJ1-2 TRBV4-1 . .
TGCAGTGCCCTACTACAGGAGAGAAATGAAAAACTGTTTTTT CSALLQERNEKLFF TRBJ1-4 TRBV20-1 . .
TGTGCCACCAGCAGAGCGGACAGGAAAGAGACCCAGTACTTC CATSRADRKETQYF TRBJ2-5 TRBV15 . TRBD1
TGTGCCAGCAGGCAGGCCTCGGGGGGCACAGATACGCAGTATTTT CASRQASGGTDTQYF TRBJ2-3 TRBV6-6 . .
TGTGCCAGCAGCTTATACAACGGCTATGGCTACACCTTC CASSLYNGYGYTF TRBJ1-2 TRBV7-2 few .
TGCGCCAGCAGCTCCGACAGGATTGTGCAGTTCTTC CASSSDRIVQFF TRBJ2-1 TRBV5-1 . .
TGCAGTGCTAGAGTCTCCCCGACTAGCCCCCTAATGATCTTC CSARVSPTSPLMIF TRBJ2-1 TRBV20-1 . TRBD2
TGCAGTGCTAGTGACGGGACAGAGTATCAGCCCCAGCATTTT CSASDGTEYQPQHF TRBJ1-5 TRBV20-1 . TRBD1
TGTGCCAGTAGTACAGTAAATGTAAGGGGAGCCAAAAACATTCAGTACTTC CASSTVNVRGAKNIQYF TRBJ2-4 TRBV19 . .
TGTGCCAGCAGCTTGGATGTAGCGGGAGGGTACAATGAGCAGTTCTTC CASSLDVAGGYNEQFF TRBJ2-1 TRBV5-4 . TRBD2
TGTGCCAGCAGCTTAGTCGCCGATACCGGCTACGAGCAGTACTTC CASSLVADTGYEQYF TRBJ2-7 TRBV11-2 . .
TGTGCCAGCAGCCAACATGAGGGGGGAGATCGTGGCTACACCTTC CASSQHEGGDRGYTF TRBJ1-2 TRBV4-2 . .
TGCGCCAGCAGCCCGGGACGGCTAAATTCACCCCTCCACTTT CASSPGRLNSPLHF TRBJ1-6 TRBV5-1 . .
TGTGCCAGCAGCCCCCTAGGGCCGGGGGGCACAGATACGCAGTATTTT CASSPLGPGGTDTQYF TRBJ2-3 TRBV7-9 . .
TGCGCCAGCAGCCAAGATCCGGGCGGAGGGGCGGCCAAAAACATTCAGTACTTC CASSQDPGGGAAKNIQYF TRBJ2-4 TRBV4-1 . .